One sample yielded the 27 T cell receptor beta chains listed below, sequenced in a study of blood T cells in healthy people across ages. A second roughly 6 to 11 cycle PCR used barcoded and J-beta primers. In TCRdb, the 5' RACE reads were re-called with MiXCR into one record per CDR3 protein. Of 750,000 to 850,000 distinct CDR3 sequences detected, approximately 25% appear once; the ten largest clones hold under 4.5%. Separately, the same data were catalogued under a study of T cells of mothers and their children.

The specimen was blood. Source of these receptors: a boy younger than 18 in good health.

The sample holds a few counts of this clonotype. The chain recombines TRBV20-1 with TRBJ2-7; 7 bases line up with TRBD2. From germline, CDR1 is DFQATT and CDR2 SNEGSKA (reference sequence). With 3 bases clipped from V and 4 bases from J, the junction kept 12 bases outside the gene matches. The CDR3 covers 15 residues. CDR3: CSARGEGGSMYEQYF. In DNA form, the CDR3 reads TGCAGTGCTAGGGGGGAGGGCGGGAGTATGTACGAGCAGTACTTC.

This clonotype was detected a few times. J is TRBJ2-1 and V is TRBV5-1, with 9 bases aligning to TRBD2. The CDR3 covers 15 residues. With 4 bases clipped from V and 2 bases from J, the junction kept 4 bases outside the gene matches. Germline loops: CDR1 SGHRS, CDR2 YFSETQ. CDR3: CASSILAGAYNEQFF. In DNA form, the CDR3 reads TGCGCCAGCAGCATCTTAGCGGGAGCCTACAATGAGCAGTTCTTC.

This clonotype was found a few times. The V call is TRBV28, the J call TRBJ2-1; D not certain. The J call may be wrong; the DNA end is better matched by TRBJ2-5. The CDR3 is made up of 14 amino acids. CDR1 is MDHEN and CDR2 is SYDVKM in the germline V gene. The CDR3 region is CASSFGAWQETQYF. CDR3 bases: TGTGCCAGCAGTTTTGGTGCATGGCAAGAGACCCAGTACTTC.

V and J are TRBV4-3 and TRBJ2-2; 9 positions match TRBD1. Trimming removed 4 bases from V and 0 bases from J; junction bases left unmatched: 3. The CDR3 length is 16 residues. Germline V gene lookup returns CDR1 LGHNA and CDR2 YSLEER. CDR3 DNA: TGCGCCAGCAGCCCGCGACAGGGGGCGAACACCGGGGAGCTGTTTTTT. Its protein product is CASSPRQGANTGELFF.

The chain links TRBV4-2 to TRBJ1-4; tentative D call: TRBD1 (6 bases). V gave up 4 bases and J gave up 7 bases, with 16 bases separating them. CDR1 LGHNA and CDR2 YNFKEQ come from the germline V gene. The length of the CDR3 is 15 residues. CDR3 nucleotide sequence: TGTGCCAGCAGCCCACGCAGCGGGGGCGGTGAAAAACTGTTTTTT. It encodes CASSPRSGGGEKLFF.

This clonotype was seen ten or more times. The chain has TRBV7-2 and TRBJ2-3; 10 nucleotides line up with TRBD2. CDR1 SGHTA and CDR2 FQGNSA come from the germline V gene. J gave up 5 bases and V 2 bases, and 10 bases lay outside the gene matches. The CDR3 runs to 17 residues. The CDR3 loop is CASSLFLGLAGEDTQYF. DNA of the CDR3: TGTGCCAGCAGCTTATTTCTCGGGCTAGCGGGGGAAGATACGCAGTATTTT.

This clonotype turned up a few times. The chain is built from TRBV6-1 and TRBJ1-2; tentatively, D is TRBD1 (6 bases). The CDR3 sequence is 16 residues long. Germline V CDR1 and CDR2: MNHNS, SASEGT. V was shortened by 1 base and J by 8 bases, with 20 bases between the two germline ends. The CDR3 DNA sequence: TGTGCCAGCAGTGAAGTCTATACAGGGCCTTCAGGGGGCTACACCTTC. Residues: CASSEVYTGPSGGYTF.

The sample holds a few counts of this clonotype. The chain is built from TRBV29-1 and TRBJ2-5; D is ambiguous. Trimming took off 6 bases at V and 5 bases at J, with 16 bases between the two ends. The CDR3 length is 13 residues. Germline loops: CDR1 SQVTM, CDR2 ANQGSEA. The CDR3 DNA follows: TGCAGCGTCCAAGGGCGGATGAGGGAGACCCAGTACTTC. It translates to CSVQGRMRETQYF. The variable domain in full, with the rest retrieved from reference TRBV29-1 and TRBJ2-5, is SAVISQKPSRDICQRGTSLTIQCQVDSQVTMMFWYRQQPGQSLTLIATANQGSEATYESGFVIDKFPISRPNLTFSTLTVSNMSPEDSSIYLCSVQGRMRETQYFGPGTRLLVL.

This clonotype turned up a few times. This sequence joins TRBV7-2 and TRBJ1-6, with D perhaps TRBD1 (5 bases). Germline CDR1 and CDR2: SGHTA and FQGNSA. V gave up 5 bases and J gave up 1 base, with 9 bases separating them. The CDR3 has 15 amino acids. The chain's CDR3 is CASSPGGSYNSPLHF. In nucleotides, the CDR3 is TGTGCCAGCAGCCCCGGGGGATCCTATAATTCACCCCTCCACTTT.

The chain joins TRBV6-2 or TRBV6-3 to TRBJ2-6, with D perhaps assigned TRBD1 or TRBD2 (5 bases each). Germline V CDR1 and CDR2: MNHEY, SVGEGT. The CDR3 consists of 16 residues. The V end lost 9 bases, the J end lost 0 bases, and 15 bases lay between the germline ends. The CDR3 region has the DNA TGTGCCAGTACCGGGACCGAACTCTCTGGGGCCAACGTCCTGACTTTC. This encodes CASTGTELSGANVLTF.

This chain uses TRBV6-5 with TRBJ2-5, with a possible D match to TRBD1 (6 bases). V was cut by 2 bases and J by 5 bases, with 21 bases left in between. CDR3 length: 17 residues. CDR1 is MNHEY, CDR2 SVGAGI, per germline. The CDR3 DNA sequence: TGTGCCAGCAGTTACACCCAGTCCAACAGGGTAGGGGAGACCCAGTACTTC. Translated: CASSYTQSNRVGETQYF.

This clonotype turned up a few times. This chain links TRBV14 with TRBJ2-7, with 8 bases fitting TRBD2. V shed 5 bases, J shed 7 bases, and the junction held 10 bases outside the gene matches. Germline V CDR1 and CDR2: SGHDN, FVKESK. CDR3 length: 14 residues. The CDR3 sequence: CASSDYDPGGEQYF. Written as DNA, the CDR3 is TGTGCCAGCAGCGACTATGACCCGGGGGGGGAGCAGTACTTC. Supplemented by reference TRBV14 and TRBJ2-7, the full variable domain reads EAGVTQFPSHSVIEKGQTVTLRCDPISGHDNLYWYRRVMGKEIKFLLHFVKESKQDESGMPNNRFLAERTGGTYSTLKVQPAELEDSGVYFCASSDYDPGGEQYFGPGTRLTVT.

The chain uses TRBV7-2 and TRBJ1-1, with 7 bases that match TRBD1. CDR1 SGHTA and CDR2 FQGNSA come from the germline V gene. Trimming at V came to 2 bases and at J to 7 bases, leaving 7 bases not matched to a gene. CDR3 length: 14 amino acids. CDR3 region: CASSLILQGSEAFF. CDR3 nucleotides: TGTGCCAGCAGCTTAATTCTACAGGGGAGTGAAGCTTTCTTT.

The V call is TRBV12-3 or TRBV12-4, the J call TRBJ2-5; D possibly corresponds to TRBD1 (5 bases). The V gene lost 3 bases and the J gene lost 3 bases, with 8 bases spanning the gap. The CDR3 has 13 residues. CDR3: CASSFGREETQYF. DNA for the CDR3: TGTGCCAGCAGTTTCGGCAGGGAAGAGACCCAGTACTTC.

The V and J genes are TRBV7-6 and TRBJ2-7; TRBD2 agrees at 7 bases. V shed 2 bases, J shed 4 bases, and the junction held 2 bases outside the gene matches. The germline CDR1 and CDR2 sequences are SGHVS and FNYEAQ. The CDR3 contains 13 residues. The chain's CDR3 is CASSLHSGYEQYF. CDR3 in DNA: TGTGCCAGCAGCTTACATAGCGGGTACGAGCAGTACTTC.

This rearrangement joins TRBV7-9 to TRBJ2-5; the D gene could be TRBD1 or TRBD2 (5 bases each). The CDR3 has 15 residues. Germline CDR1 SEHNR, CDR2 FQNEAQ (reference sequence). V was pared by 5 bases and J by 7 bases, with 20 bases between. CDR3 DNA: TGTGCCAGCAGCCCCCGGGGCGGGCACGCTTGGACCCAGTACTTC. Amino acids: CASSPRGGHAWTQYF. The variable domain in full, completed from reference TRBV7-9 and TRBJ2-5, reads DTGVSQNPRHKITKRGQNVTFRCDPISEHNRLYWYRQTLGQGPEFLTYFQNEAQLEKSRLLSDRFSAERPKGSFSTLEIQRTEQGDSAMYLCASSPRGGHAWTQYFGPGTRLLVL.

The rearrangement links TRBV18 to TRBJ2-7, with 13 bases lining up with TRBD2. Germline V gene sequence: CDR1 KGHSH, CDR2 LQKENI. This CDR3 contains 18 residues. Trimming cost V 6 bases and J 0 bases; bases outside gene matches: 11. The CDR3 region is CASSRSGTSGVSSYEQYF. CDR3 DNA sequence: TGTGCCAGCTCTCGATCCGGGACTAGCGGGGTTAGCTCCTACGAGCAGTACTTC. The entire variable domain, with the rest obtained from reference TRBV18 and TRBJ2-7, is as follows: NAGVMQNPRHLVRRRGQEARLRCSPMKGHSHVYWYRQLPEEGLKFMVYLQKENIIDESGMPKERFSAEFPKEGPSILRIQQVVRGDSAAYFCASSRSGTSGVSSYEQYFGPGTRLTVT.

This chain joins TRBV7-2 and TRBJ2-4; perhaps TRBD2 as D (5 bases). The length of the CDR3 is 16 residues. Deletions cut 3 bases from V and 0 bases from J, with 12 bases between. The germline gives CDR1 SGHTA, CDR2 FQGNSA. CDR3 nucleotides: TGTGCCAGCAGCTTTGAGGGCATGATAGCCAAAAACATTCAGTACTTC. It is translated as CASSFEGMIAKNIQYF.

This sequence joins TRBV20-1 and TRBJ1-5; 7 bases line up with TRBD1. V shed 6 bases and J 1 base; nucleotides not matched to a gene: 6. The CDR3 is made up of 14 amino acids. Looked up from germline, CDR1 is DFQATT and CDR2 is SNEGSKA (reference sequence). The DNA for the CDR3 is TGCAGTGCCACCCAGGGGGAGAGCAATCAGCCCCAGCATTTT. It specifies CSATQGESNQPQHF.

The rearrangement uses TRBV3-1 and TRBJ1-4; D is uncertain. V was clipped by 2 bases and J by 0 bases, with 7 bases between them. Germline-derived CDR1 and CDR2 are LGHDT and YNNKEL (reference sequence). CDR3 size: 15 residues. In nucleotides, the CDR3 is TGTGCCAGCAGCCAACCCCAGGCAACTAATGAAAAACTGTTTTTT. Its protein is CASSQPQATNEKLFF.

This clonotype was seen a handful of times. The rearrangement uses TRBV20-1 and TRBJ1-2; 9 positions match TRBD1. CDR3 length: 15 amino acids. CDR1 DFQATT and CDR2 SNEGSKA come from the germline V gene (reference sequence). V was clipped by 6 bases and J by 4 bases; unmatched bases: 12. This chain's CDR3 is CSALRTGQGGYGYTF. DNA for the CDR3: TGCAGTGCCCTCAGAACGGGACAGGGCGGCTATGGCTACACCTTC.

The chain couples TRBV12-3 or TRBV12-4 to TRBJ2-1; no clear D. Near its end, the DNA agrees better with TRBJ2-7, so the J call may be wrong. The CDR3 is made up of 13 amino acids. CDR3 nucleotide sequence: TGTGCCAGCAGTCCGGCCGTAGGTCTCGAGCAGTACTTC. Protein sequence: CASSPAVGLEQYF.

This chain connects TRBV7-9 to TRBJ1-6, with D possibly being TRBD1 (5 bases). The CDR3 has 12 amino acids. From germline, CDR1 is SEHNR and CDR2 FQNEAQ (reference sequence). Trimming took off 8 bases at V and 13 bases at J, with 15 bases between the two ends. CDR3 residues: CASADDGAPLHF. DNA of the CDR3: TGTGCCAGCGCGGACGACGGGGCCCCCCTCCACTTT.

V gene TRBV7-2 combines with J gene TRBJ1-1, with D tentatively TRBD1 (5 bases). Per germline, CDR1 SGHTA and CDR2 FQGNSA. The CDR3 has 16 residues. V gave up 2 bases and J gave up 1 base, with 14 bases separating them. The CDR3 DNA is TGTGCCAGCAGCTTACAGGTGGGGGTGGGGAACACTGAAGCTTTCTTT. Protein product: CASSLQVGVGNTEAFF.

This clonotype was detected only a few times. J is TRBJ2-4 and V is TRBV6-1, with 10 bases lining up with TRBD1. The CDR3 loop spans 15 amino acids. After removal of 3 bases from V and 8 bases from J, the junction contained 7 bases not matched to a gene. The germline gives CDR1 MNHNS, CDR2 SASEGT. The CDR3 bases are TGTGCCAGCAGTGACCTGACAGGGGGCCTAGACATTCAGTACTTC. Its translation is CASSDLTGGLDIQYF.

The chain joins TRBV30 to TRBJ2-4; 10 nucleotides align to TRBD2. Germline CDR1 reads GTSNPN; CDR2 reads SVGIG (reference sequence). CDR3 size: 16 residues. The trim removed 0 bases at V and 4 bases at J, leaving 6 bases unmatched. The CDR3 DNA is TGTGCCTGGAGTGTGTCCTCTAGCGGGGGAAAAAACATTCAGTACTTC. Encoded protein: CAWSVSSSGGKNIQYF.

This clonotype was recorded a few times. This chain links TRBV3-1 with TRBJ2-1, with D possibly matching TRBD1 (6 bases). The closer fit of TRBJ2-7 to the DNA end suggests the J call may be wrong. This CDR3 is built from 15 residues. Germline CDR1 reads LGHDT; CDR2 reads YNNKEL (reference sequence). DNA for the CDR3: TGTGCCAGCAGCCAAGGCAGGGGCTCATGGGTCGAGCAGTACTTC. Its protein product is CASSQGRGSWVEQYF.